This TCR beta chain stems from a study of cytomegalovirus exposure and HLA in healthy donors (TCRdb year 2017). As for the study more broadly: In an earlier analysis of 587 of the donors, less than 350 Gb of sequence data and 90 million to 120 million unique TCR beta sequences from roughly 190 million T cells were reported. An early release covering 550 to 650 HLA-typed donors comprised about 290 gigabases of sequencing data and tens of millions of unique TCR sequences. Among the approximately 420 genotyped donors, under 90% belonged to the genetic ancestry cluster associated with self-reported Caucasian donors. The study was designed to test whether signatures of past pathogen exposure could be identified by cataloging public T cell receptors. The study used immunosequencing to profile the T cell repertoires of 666 subjects and linked those repertoires to cytomegalovirus serostatus. Along with the approximately 700-subject first cohort, a separate validation cohort of 120 different subjects was used. To predict cytomegalovirus infection status, the study combined high-throughput TCR immunosequencing, statistical association of individual TCRs with disease status, and machine learning. A later analysis re-examined previously published TCR beta repertoires from roughly 650 donors and added high-resolution HLA genotyping to investigate patterns of TCR occurrence. In the later analysis, no new phenotypic data were used to find candidate immune exposures; instead, reliance was placed on TCR beta sequences and their occurrence across donors. An earlier analysis of nearly 600 of the donors applied high-throughput TCR beta sequencing to assess whether each TCR beta V gene segment acted as functional or pseudogenic. Donor age, sex, ethnicity and CMV serostatus were compiled alongside the repertoire data. In a later genetic analysis, genome-wide SNP genotypes for about three fifths of the roughly 670 donors were used, and that subset was treated as a discovery cohort. All discovery cohort repertoires had been generated on a single sequencing platform. HLA typing covered class I and class II loci at four-digit resolution. The number of typed donors differed by locus: about 629-630 for A, B, C, DRB1 and DQB1; approximately 520 for DQA1; 606 for DPA1; and 400 to 480 for DPB1. Five DR-DQ haplotypes were handled as single units for association and clustering because linkage in the cohort was strong. Across approximately 420 genotyped donors of the cohort, an average of roughly 230,000 unique TCR beta nucleotide sequences per donor were sequenced, and approximately 17% of those sequences were non-productive.

The sample holds a few counts of this clone. It lacks a known antigen. No base-level quality is on record; no much larger clone is a single base apart. Library method: the immunoSEQ multiplex PCR assay. The multiplex PCR relied on a mix of 60 forward primers for TCR Vbeta segments and 13 reverse primers for TCR Jbeta segments. Amplification of the CDR3 region of rearranged TCR beta genes was performed with a multiplex PCR assay on genomic DNA. On the Illumina HiSeq System, the amplified TCR beta libraries were sequenced as 87-base-pair reads. The original pipeline was this. A later analysis counted approximately 74 million unique TCR beta chains across the 666 repertoires, and around 12 million of these chains were shared by at least two donors. Raw reads were error-corrected and collapsed into unique sequences with a nearest-neighbor algorithm that merged closely related sequences to remove PCR and sequencing errors. Alignment of CDR3 sequences to IMGT reference sequences was used to assign V, D and J gene segments. For a sequence to be retained, a match of at least six nucleotides was required to both a V gene segment and a J gene segment. Rearrangements were called productive when the CDR3 lacked stop codons and stayed in frame with V and J; all others were non-productive. Following IMGT convention, CDR3 was defined as the stretch from the second conserved V-encoded cysteine up to the conserved J-encoded phenylalanine. In an earlier analysis of more than 550 of the donors, sequences lacking an unambiguous match to a single V gene segment were excluded. An earlier analysis of fewer than 650 of the donors classified V segments as functional when productive rearrangements were above 56.7% and as segregating when the standard deviation between donors was above 5%. To diagnose cytomegalovirus status from the catalog of TCR beta chain sequences, a statistical classification framework was built. In a later analysis, TCR nucleotide sequences were compared against IMGT/GENE-DB human TR gene sequences so that V and J genes could be assigned. Using the TCRdist pipeline, a later analysis assigned CDR3 sequences along with most-parsimonious VDJ recombination scenarios. A later analysis defined each TCR beta chain by its CDR3 amino acid sequence plus V-gene family, and excluded reads lacking a unique V-gene family. To address suspected cross-contamination and a sequencing artifact, a later analysis removed 592 highly shared, low-generation-probability nucleotide sequences. In a later analysis, a clonal expansion index for each public chain was calculated from normalized within-repertoire ranks of inferred template counts. In a later analysis, generation probabilities were computed using a VDJ recombination model fitted to out-of-frame rearrangements, and the results were checked against IGoR. Hypergeometric tests were used in a later analysis to score TCR-TCR, TCR-HLA and TCR-CMV co-occurrence, with a repertoire-size bias correction applied to the TCR pairs. To estimate false discovery rates, a later analysis permuted the HLA or CMV assignments 20 times. In a later analysis, co-occurring TCRs were grouped with DBSCAN, and TCRdist sequence similarity was added when clustering was performed within HLA-allele-positive subsets. For co-occurrence clustering, repertoires with fewer than 30,000 or more than 120,000 public chains were excluded, along with roughly five repertoires with anomalous nucleotide sharing. Entries here come from immuneACCESS through TCRdb and include only in-frame sequences with V and J called. Some clones fail to appear in such tables; in the studies checked, an unresolved V gene covers under half of the shortfall, and the cause of the remainder is unknown. V, J and clone size are taken as reported in that table, and D and trimming were inferred from the DNA itself. Here the sample has 120,000 to 150,000 clones; around 65% occur a single time. The ten biggest clones cover about 2.9% of the sample.

The cohort comprised hundreds of healthy bone marrow donors. At the time of sampling, all cohort members were nominally healthy, though unrecorded immune exposures were likely present. The donor tested CMV seropositive, placing the donor among the approximately 310 seropositive members of the cohort. A peripheral blood sample was provided by each donor, and peripheral blood mononuclear cells were used for TCR beta sequencing. Genomic DNA was extracted from the blood cell samples with the Qiagen DNeasy Blood Extraction Kit. What the authors observed across the whole study: For the cohort, immune exposure information was limited to CMV serostatus. Only TCR beta chains were sequenced in this cohort, and the absence of alpha or paired-chain data limited detectable features. The study gave a list of under 200 TCR beta chains associated with cytomegalovirus. In a later analysis, most CMV-associated TCR beta chains were found to appear HLA-restricted, with HLA associations seemingly driven largely by CMV exposure. A later analysis found that TCR association rates varied across HLA loci, with DRB1 alleles showing the most associated TCRs and HLA-C alleles the fewest. V-gene and J-gene trimming of TCR beta chains was associated with a missense DCLRE1C variant in a later genetic analysis, and the association was replicated in an independent cohort. Correlated functional status among segregating V segments might be attributable to linkage disequilibrium, but an unknown experimental factor could not be ruled out. A further reported finding was that TCR beta sequences accurately predicted the HLA-A and HLA-B alleles for most subjects in the first cohort. A group of highly shared sequence variants was considered likely to be a technical artifact of the sequencing pipeline. A few of the identified cytomegalovirus-associated TCR beta chains were confirmed in vitro to be specific for cytomegalovirus antigens. The 87-base-pair reads could not distinguish some IMGT-functional V segments, including TRBV6-2 and TRBV6-3, so those segments were excluded. A later analysis associated about 16,000 TCR beta sequences with specific HLA alleles at a false discovery rate of 0.05. Because counts were too low, roughly 16 rarely observed V segments, including chromosome 9 orphons, were excluded from the earlier analysis of under 650 of the donors. The presence/absence analyses assumed that sequencing depth was roughly uniform across donors, and that assumption may not be true. In both the original and validation cohorts, the classifier was reported to diagnose cytomegalovirus status with high specificity and sensitivity. Because some donors lacked HLA typing at each locus, the association tests relied only on the typed subset. In a later analysis, several top co-occurrence clusters were reported to appear linked to parvovirus B19, influenza, CMV and Epstein-Barr virus. Across donors, most TCR sequences were observed very rarely, whereas some public TCRs were present in many individuals. A later analysis found that HLA-associated TCR beta chains were more clonally expanded and had lower generation probabilities than equally common non-associated chains. When HLA alleles, especially DR and DQ, strongly co-occurred, TCR associations were difficult to assign to individual alleles. The authors suggested that the approach could potentially be generalized to other disease states and immunological phenotypes. In an earlier analysis of roughly 500 of the donors, most TCR beta V segments appeared in productive rearrangements about 90% or about 30% of the time, broadly matching IMGT annotations. A later genetic analysis reported fewer N-insertions in productive TCRs among donors in an Asian-associated ancestry cluster than the roughly 670-donor mean.

The germline V gene gives CDR1 as MDHEN and CDR2 as SYDVKM. V trim: 6 bases; J trim: 6 bases; unmatched bases: 8. The CDR3 runs 14 residues from the cysteine to the phenylalanine. The kept DNA is CDR3 alone, 42 bases in frame from the first base. This clonotype was obtained from a young woman in good health and CMV-seropositive. This chain joins TRBV28 to TRBJ1-5; the junction holds 7 bases that match TRBD1. The specimen sequenced was PBMCs. CDR3 loop: CASRTGTGVQPQHF. The DNA sequence is TGTGCCAGCAGGACGGGTACAGGGGTTCAGCCCCAGCATTTT. Extended through the reference TRBV28 and TRBJ1-5 proteins, this CDR3 yields the full variable domain: DVKVTQSSRYLVKRTGEKVFLECVQDMDHENMFWYRQDPGLGLRLIYFSYDVKMKEKGDIPEGYSVSREKKERFSLILESASTNQTSMYLCASRTGTGVQPQHFGDGTRLSIL.